This TCR beta chain was obtained from a study of blood T cell repertoires in COVID-19 (TCRdb year 2020). In the study overall: Recovered participants in ImmuneRACE Cohort 3 were defined by two consecutive negative NP/OP PCR tests, clearance by a healthcare professional, or resolution of symptoms. Samples covering the acute and convalescent phases of COVID-19 were provided by collaborators in the United States, Italy and Spain. The material from the prospective study consisted of cDNA or gDNA derived from T cells, B-cell-depleted T cells, or PBMCs. The dataset comprised deeply sampled blood TCRbeta repertoires from subjects exposed to, actively infected with, or recovered from COVID-19. A freely available public database, intended as a resource for researchers studying the immune response to SARS-CoV-2, is where the repertoires were released. The samples were drawn from the first 160 participants of the ongoing ImmuneRACE study and from 950 to 1,500 subjects provided by 6 global collaborators. Sample metadata almost always included a de-identified subject ID, COVID-19 status, age in years and sex. Where available, HLA class I and class II types were taken from metadata supplied by the sample provider and were not determined by assay-based typing. What the study reported, not specific to this receptor: How much clinical and demographic metadata was included differed by source and by participant, and the metadata was provided uncurated.

Participants in the prospective study were enrolled through a virtual design, were aged about 18 to 90 years, and lived in 24 United States geographic areas. Cohort assignment in the prospective study relied on participant-reported clinical history from a screening survey and a study questionnaire. Each participant in the prospective study had whole blood, serum and a nasopharyngeal or oropharyngeal swab collected by mobile phlebotomists. Participants in the prospective study had the option to provide additional blood draws and questionnaires over a roughly 2-month period. Before DNA extraction, blood samples from the prospective study were shipped at room temperature or frozen. About this clone: Its antigen remains unidentified. No quality values exist for individual bases; no much larger clone is one base distant.

TCRbeta CDR3 regions were amplified from genomic DNA using the immunoSEQ Assay, a bias-controlled multiplex PCR. In the paper's pipeline: Nucleated cell counts per sample were estimated from amplification of reference gene primers within the assay. Sequence reads were collapsed and filtered to measure the absolute abundance of every unique TCRbeta CDR3 rearrangement. For each sample, productive Simpson clonality was calculated by taking the square root of Simpson's diversity index across productive rearrangements. TCRdb carries this immuneACCESS record with in-frame sequences only. Its versions omit some clonotypes, under half of them owing to an unresolved V gene in the studies checked, with the rest unexplained. The D gene and trimming were derived from the DNA, and the V and J assignments and clone size from that table. The sample table shows over 250,000 clones, and around nine tenths are seen once. Roughly 2% of the sample is held by the ten biggest clonotypes.

The germline V gene gives CDR1 as MGHRA and CDR2 as YSYEKL. V gives up 3 bases and J gives up 6 bases, and the segment between their germline ends measures 11 bases. The CDR3 spans 13 residues, from the cysteine through the phenylalanine. The read is trimmed to its CDR3 DNA, 39 bases read in frame from base 1. The origin of this receptor is an older woman in a cohort exposed to, infected with or recovered from COVID-19 (not recorded which). Sequenced input: PBMCs or T cells enriched from blood (not recorded which). The sequence joins TRBV4-1 to TRBJ1-1, and TRBD1 may be the D gene, going by 6 matching bases. This receptor carries the CDR3 CASSQGAQSEAFF. The bases are TGCGCCAGCAGCCAGGGGGCACAATCTGAAGCTTTCTTT.